This T cell receptor beta chain is drawn from a study of beta chain features in type 1 diabetes. Study-wide context: In all, about 110 million sorted cells from all samples were analyzed. General study findings and limits: Type 1 diabetes patients showed a moderate but significant shortening of TCRB CDR3s in all four CD4+ subsets.

This clone was counted between two and nine times. Its antigen is not known. Markers CD45RO/CCR7/CD25/CD127/CD95/CD27 served to sort CD4+ naive, central memory, regulatory and stem cell-like memory cells. Expressed TCRB transcripts were sequenced because the entire RNA isolate underwent reverse transcription. Naive, central memory and regulatory T cell samples produced a mean of approximately 3.6 million reads. Sequencing was performed with immunoSEQ multiplex PCR; in TCRdb, only in-frame clones are kept and a portion is missing. In the table there are 850,000 to 900,000 clones, under 20% of which are singletons. Looked up from germline, CDR1 is KGHSH and CDR2 is LQKENI. V was pared by 3 bases and J by 6 bases, with 12 bases between. This CDR3 spans 14 amino acids.

Input material: naive CD4+ T cells from blood. This TCR was sampled from a woman aged 18-29 years in good health. The rearrangement joins TRBV18 to TRBJ2-1, with D tentatively TRBD1 (6 bases). The DNA of the CDR3 is TGTGCCAGCTCACCGGTAACAGGGCCCAATGAGCAGTTCTTC. Translated, it gives CASSPVTGPNEQFF. The complete variable domain, with remaining parts taken from reference TRBV18 and TRBJ2-1, reads NAGVMQNPRHLVRRRGQEARLRCSPMKGHSHVYWYRQLPEEGLKFMVYLQKENIIDESGMPKERFSAEFPKEGPSILRIQQVVRGDSAAYFCASSPVTGPNEQFFGPGTRLTVL.